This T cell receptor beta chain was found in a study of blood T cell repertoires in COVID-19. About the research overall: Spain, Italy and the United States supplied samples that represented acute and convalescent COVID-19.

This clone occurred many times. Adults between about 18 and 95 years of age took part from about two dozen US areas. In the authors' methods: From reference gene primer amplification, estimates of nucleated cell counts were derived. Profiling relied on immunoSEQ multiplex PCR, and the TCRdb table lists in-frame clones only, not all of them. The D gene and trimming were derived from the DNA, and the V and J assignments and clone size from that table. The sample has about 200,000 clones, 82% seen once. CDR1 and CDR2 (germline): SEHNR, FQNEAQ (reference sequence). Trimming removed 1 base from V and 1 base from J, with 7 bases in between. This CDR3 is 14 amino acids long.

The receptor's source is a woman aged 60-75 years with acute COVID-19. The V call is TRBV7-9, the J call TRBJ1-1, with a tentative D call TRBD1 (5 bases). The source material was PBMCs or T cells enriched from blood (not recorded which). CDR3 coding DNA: TGTGCCAGCAGCTTAGGGGGCACGAACACTGAAGCTTTCTTT. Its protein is CASSLGGTNTEAFF.